This T cell receptor beta chain was identified in a study of cytomegalovirus exposure and HLA in healthy donors. Study observations and caveats: Most of the TCR beta V segments (in an earlier analysis) were productive either about 90% or about 30% of the time. Across all donors, roughly uniform sequencing depth was an assumption of the presence/absence analyses. With later analysis, a missense DCLRE1C variant became linked to TCR beta V- and J-gene trimming.

Turning to this clone: Antigen: not known.

Primers: 60 Vbeta forward and 13 Jbeta reverse. Using immunoSEQ multiplex PCR, the repertoire was profiled, and TCRdb retains in-frame clones only, with some absent. The data hold some 150,000 clones, with roughly 76% observed a single time. V lost 3 bases and J lost 1, with 7 bases in between. The CDR3 spans 14 residues. Germline-derived CDR1 and CDR2 are SGDLS and YYNGEE. The chain employs TRBV9 and TRBJ2-2, with D perhaps matching TRBD2 (5 bases). This clonotype originated in a woman aged 45-65 years in good health and CMV-seronegative. Sequenced sample: PBMCs. CDR3 nucleotide sequence: TGTGCCAGCAGCGCCGGACTGAACACCGGGGAGCTGTTTTTT. Protein: CASSAGLNTGELFF.